This TCR beta chain was profiled in a study of Ad26.COV2.S vaccination and SARS-CoV-2 variants (dated by TCRdb to about 2021). Describing the broader study: Donors in the vaccine arm were drawn from COV1001, a phase I-IIa trial of Ad26.COV2.S in healthy adults that was multicentre, randomized, double-blind and placebo-controlled. Dosing of Ad26.COV2.S was intramuscular, at either 5x10^10 or 1x10^11 viral particles, delivered as one shot or as two shots spaced 56 days apart. TCRbeta repertoire sequencing served as the tool for gauging how specific and how broad the SARS-CoV-2-reactive T cell receptors were following Ad26.COV2.S vaccination. A total of 32 samples were included in the TCR-sequenced set, comprising around 19 Ad26.COV2.S vaccine recipients, 5 placebo recipients and 8 SARS-CoV-2 convalescent individuals. Participants in the trial were split at random into five groups of five each, receiving low-dose or high-dose Ad26.COV2.S once or twice, or else placebo on both occasions. Investigators remained blinded to trial group allocation during experiments and outcome assessment.

TCRbeta CDR3 regions were sequenced with the immunoSEQ Assay. After extraction, genomic DNA underwent amplification by bias-controlled multiplex PCR, followed by high-throughput sequencing. The study's own analysis went as follows. To quantify the absolute abundance of every unique TCRbeta CDR3 region, sequences were collapsed and filtered. Usable DNA was measured by amplifying reference genes present in all nucleated cells, and TCRbeta template counts were normalized to that usable DNA to estimate T cell fraction. Repertoire TCRs were annotated as SARS-CoV-2-specific when V gene, CDR3 amino acid sequence and J gene were exactly matched to a known reactive TCR set. MIRA supplied the reference SARS-CoV-2 TCR set, which was filtered for enrichment in COVID-19-positive ImmuneCODE repertoires so that public or cross-reactive TCRs were removed. Based on the MIRA antigens, annotated TCRs were further analysed at the level of specific ORF or position within ORF. Depth was the summed frequency of annotated unique rearrangements, while breadth was defined as annotated unique rearrangements over total unique productive rearrangements. Group comparisons of TCR breadth used two-sided Wilcoxon rank-sum tests. Not all clones reach the TCRdb copy of this immuneACCESS table, which keeps in-frame sequences only. Checked studies attribute under half of the gap to unresolved V genes and leave the rest unexplained. V, J and clone size derive from that table, while D and trimming were established from the DNA sequence. Recorded for this sample are around 370,000 clones; around 84% of them occurred a single time. The ten largest make up about 3.5% of the sample.

V drops 1 base and J drops 3 bases, leaving 13 bases in between. The CDR3 contains 16 residues, cysteine and phenylalanine counted. This entry keeps only the CDR3 DNA: 48 bases, framed from base 1. CDR1 and CDR2, looked up from the germline V gene, are MNHEY and SVGEGT. For this clone: Its antigen specificity is not known. No qualities accompany the bases; no much larger clone lies one base away.

According to the study, the label for this sample's treatment or condition signals: 15 to 20 received Ad26.COV2.S at low or high dose, single or two shots; about 5 received placebo; per-sample allocation not given. For vaccine and placebo recipients, the sequenced repertoires came from samples collected on day 63 after the first injection. In Cohort 1b, roughly 25 adults aged 18-55 years were enrolled at a single site in Boston, USA, between 29 July and 7 August 2020. Ad26.COV2.S was a replication-incompetent adenovirus type 26 vector that expressed a prefusion-stabilized SARS-CoV-2 spike protein derived from the original Wuhan strain. Study-wide findings and limitations: Comparing responses between vaccine doses or regimens was not something the study was powered to do. Vaccine and placebo recipients had similar non-spike TCR breadth, a finding consistent with the vaccine containing only spike. It was noted by the authors that total T cell responses may have been underestimated by the TCR breadth and depth analyses. After vaccination, substantial breadth of spike-specific CD8+ and CD4+ T cell responses was reported. Compared with placebo recipients, Ad26.COV2.S recipients showed higher spike-specific TCR breadth (P = 0.0014).

Sequencing was performed on peripheral blood, taken in a trial of Ad26.COV2.S vaccine versus placebo. In this chain, TRBV6-2 or TRBV6-3 is recombined with TRBJ1-5; TRBD1 is possibly the D segment (6 matching bases). The origin of this receptor is a person aged 18-65 years who received the Ad26.COV2.S COVID-19 vaccine or a placebo. The sequence in DNA is TGTGCCAGCAGTTACTTAGGGGGGACCGCCAATCAGCCCCAGCATTTT. This codes for CASSYLGGTANQPQHF.